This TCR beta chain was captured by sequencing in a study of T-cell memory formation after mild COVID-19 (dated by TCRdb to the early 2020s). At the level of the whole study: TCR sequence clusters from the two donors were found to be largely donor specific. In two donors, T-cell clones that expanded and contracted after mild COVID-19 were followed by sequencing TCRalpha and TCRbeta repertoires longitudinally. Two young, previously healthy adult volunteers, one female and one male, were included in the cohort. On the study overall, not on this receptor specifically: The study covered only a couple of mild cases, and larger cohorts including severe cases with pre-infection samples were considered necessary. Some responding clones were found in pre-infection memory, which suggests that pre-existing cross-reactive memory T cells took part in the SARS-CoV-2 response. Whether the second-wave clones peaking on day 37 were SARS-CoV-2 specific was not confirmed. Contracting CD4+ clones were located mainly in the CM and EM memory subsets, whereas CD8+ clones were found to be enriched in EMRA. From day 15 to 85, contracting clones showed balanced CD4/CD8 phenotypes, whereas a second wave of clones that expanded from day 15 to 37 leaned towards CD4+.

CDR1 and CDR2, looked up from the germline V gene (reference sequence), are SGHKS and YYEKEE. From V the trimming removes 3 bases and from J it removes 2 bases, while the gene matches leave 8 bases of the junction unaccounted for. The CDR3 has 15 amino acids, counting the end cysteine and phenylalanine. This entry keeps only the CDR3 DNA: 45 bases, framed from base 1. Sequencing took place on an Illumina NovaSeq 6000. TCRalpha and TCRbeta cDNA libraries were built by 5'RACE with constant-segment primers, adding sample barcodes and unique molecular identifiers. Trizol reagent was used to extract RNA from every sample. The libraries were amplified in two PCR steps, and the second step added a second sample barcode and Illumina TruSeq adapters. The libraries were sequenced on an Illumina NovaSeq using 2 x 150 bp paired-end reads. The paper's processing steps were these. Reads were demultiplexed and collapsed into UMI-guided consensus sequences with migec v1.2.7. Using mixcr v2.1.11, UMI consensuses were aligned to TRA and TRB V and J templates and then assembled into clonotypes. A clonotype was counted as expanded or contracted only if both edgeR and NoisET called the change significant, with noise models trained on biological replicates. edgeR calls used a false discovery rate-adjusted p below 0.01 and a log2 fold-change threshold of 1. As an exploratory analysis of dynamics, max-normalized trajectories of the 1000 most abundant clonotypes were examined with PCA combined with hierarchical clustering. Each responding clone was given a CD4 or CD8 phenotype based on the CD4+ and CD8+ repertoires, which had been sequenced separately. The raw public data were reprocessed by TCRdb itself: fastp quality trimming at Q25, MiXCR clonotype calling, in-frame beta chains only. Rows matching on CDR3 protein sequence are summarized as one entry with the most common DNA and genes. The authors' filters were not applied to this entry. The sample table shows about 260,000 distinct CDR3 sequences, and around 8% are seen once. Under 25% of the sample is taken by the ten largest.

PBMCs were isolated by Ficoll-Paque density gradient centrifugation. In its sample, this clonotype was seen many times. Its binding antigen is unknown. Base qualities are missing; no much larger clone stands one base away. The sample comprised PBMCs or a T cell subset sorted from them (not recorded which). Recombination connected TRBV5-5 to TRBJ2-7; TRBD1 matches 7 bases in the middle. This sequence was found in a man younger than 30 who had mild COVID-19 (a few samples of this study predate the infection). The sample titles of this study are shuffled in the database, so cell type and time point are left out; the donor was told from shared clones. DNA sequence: TGTGCCAGCAGCTCGGCCGGGACAGTGGCCTACGAGCAGTACTTC. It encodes CASSSAGTVAYEQYF.